The TCR beta chain described here comes from a study of shared clonotypes between healthy human individuals. Turning to this clone: Its target is unknown.

The CDR3 runs 15 residues. Germline lookup yields CDR1 SGHVS and CDR2 FNYEAQ. V was pared by 5 bases and J by 9 bases, with 9 bases of the junction left unmatched. Broader study findings: Unshared clonotypes carried lower generation probabilities than those common to all four donors.

Clones were sequenced by immunoSEQ multiplex PCR, and TCRdb holds only the in-frame ones, with some missing. Of fewer than 2.5 million clones in the sample, roughly 93% are singletons; the top ten hold 0.36%. This clonotype originated in a man in his late teens or twenties in good health. Some clones in this sample may be carry-over from other donors' samples. Sequencing was done on a sample of naive CD4+ T cells from PBMCs. Subset indicated: CD45RA+ positively selected. The gene calls are TRBV7-6 and TRBJ1-6; TRBD1 agrees at 8 bases. CDR3 DNA sequence: TGTGCCAGCAGCCACGGACAGGGTGTTGGTTCACCCCTCCACTTT. This gives the protein CASSHGQGVGSPLHF.